Listed below are T cell receptor beta chains from one sample, sequenced in a study of T cell repertoires in cytomegalovirus infection. No antigen is known for these receptors. TCRdb used MiXCR to reprocess the reads, holding one entry per CDR3 protein. The sample holds fewer than 1,000,000 distinct CDR3 sequences, 31% seen once. This specimen was cultured CD8+ T cells from PBMCs, taken from culture after CMV antigen stimulation. These receptors all come from a human donor in good health (CMV status not recorded). Some clones in this sample may be carry-over from other donors' samples. Each CDR3 is given with its conserved first and last residue. D genes are given only for firm matches. Clone size is shown for a subset of rows, as once, few, many or a class of expanded clone.

>many|TRBJ2-5|TRBV7-9|.
TGTGCCAGCAGCTCCACGACCTTTGGCGGGACCCAGTACTTC
CASSSTTFGGTQYF
>.|TRBJ1-1|TRBV27|.
TGTGCCAGCAGATCTGCCTCATTGGGGGTCGGAGACACTGAAGCTTTCTTT
CASRSASLGVGDTEAFF
>.|TRBJ1-1|TRBV9|.
TGTGCCAGCAGCGTAAACCAGGGGAGGTCTGAAGCTTTCTTT
CASSVNQGRSEAFF
>.|TRBJ2-1|TRBV27|.
TGTGCCAGCAGTTTAAGGTGGGTCGGCAATGAGCAGTTCTTC
CASSLRWVGNEQFF
>few|TRBJ1-1|TRBV11-2|.
TGTGCCAGCAGCTTAGGAACGGCGGTAGGTTCTTTCTTT
CASSLGTAVGSFF
>.|TRBJ1-1|TRBV14|.
TGTGCCAGCAGCCAAGATCCGGGCTGGTCTGAAGCTTTCTTT
CASSQDPGWSEAFF
>many|TRBJ2-3|TRBV7-8|.
TGTGCCAGCAGCTTAGAGTGGCGGGGGCCCCCAGATACGCAGTATTTT
CASSLEWRGPPDTQYF
>.|TRBJ1-2|TRBV14|.
TGTGCCAGCAGCCACCGGGACACATTCAGTAACTATGGCTACACCTTC
CASSHRDTFSNYGYTF
>few|TRBJ2-5|TRBV12-3/TRBV12-4|.
TGTGCCAGCGGCGAAACAGTAGAAGAGACCCAGTACTTC
CASGETVEETQYF
>few|TRBJ2-7|TRBV6-5|.
TGTGCCAGCAGAATTACGTTGGCTGGGGGCTCCTACGAGCAGTACTTC
CASRITLAGGSYEQYF
>many|TRBJ2-1|TRBV4-1|.
TGCGCCAGCAGCCGGCTTACAGGGCTTGAAGGCAATGAGCAGTTCTTC
CASSRLTGLEGNEQFF
>many|TRBJ2-5|TRBV12-3/TRBV12-4|.
TGTGCCAGCAGTTTGGTCCAACAAGAGACCCAGTACTTC
CASSLVQQETQYF
>.|TRBJ2-7|TRBV7-9|TRBD1
TGTGCCAGCAACCAGGGACAGGGGCCAAACTACGAGCAGTACTTC
CASNQGQGPNYEQYF
>.|TRBJ1-3|TRBV7-3|.
TGTGCCAGCAGCTTAAGAGGGGGGTACAGGGAAGAAGCTGGAAACACCATATATTTT
CASSLRGGYREEAGNTIYF
>few|TRBJ1-1|TRBV20-1|.
TGCAGTGCTCTAAAGGATAGGGGCACAAAGAACACTGAAGCTTTCTTT
CSALKDRGTKNTEAFF
>.|TRBJ1-1|TRBV2|.
TGTGCCAGCAGTGACTCGGGGAAAGGACTGAACACTGAAGCTTTCTTT
CASSDSGKGLNTEAFF
>few|TRBJ1-1|TRBV27|.
TGTGCCAGCAGTTTATCGCCAGGGACGACTGAAGCTTTCTTT
CASSLSPGTTEAFF
>once|TRBJ1-2|TRBV10-3|.
TGTGCCATCAGCCCAAGCGGGGAATGGGACTATGGCTACACCTTC
CAISPSGEWDYGYTF
>.|TRBJ2-5|TRBV6-2/TRBV6-3|.
TGTGCCAGCAGTGGGGTCGGGCTAGCCATGTACCAAGAGACCCAGTACTTC
CASSGVGLAMYQETQYF
>few|TRBJ2-1|TRBV5-1|.
TGCGCCAGCAGCTTGCCCGACAGTAATGAGCAGTTCTTC
CASSLPDSNEQFF
>.|TRBJ2-2|TRBV24-1|.
TGTGCCACCAGTGAAACATTACAACGGGAGCTGTTTTTT
CATSETLQRELFF
>.|TRBJ2-3|TRBV2|TRBD1
TGTGCCAGCGTGGGACAGGTCACAGATACGCAGTATTTT
CASVGQVTDTQYF
>few|TRBJ1-5|TRBV6-4|.
TGTGCCAGCAGTGACTCGGCAGAGAATCAGCCCCAGCATTTT
CASSDSAENQPQHF
>.|TRBJ2-7|TRBV12-3/TRBV12-4|TRBD2
TGTGCCAGCAGTTCCGCGGGACTAGCGGGGGACGAGCAGTACTTC
CASSSAGLAGDEQYF
>.|TRBJ1-5|TRBV14|TRBD1
TGTGCCAGCAGTCCACAGGGGCCGGGCAATCAGCCCCAGCATTTT
CASSPQGPGNQPQHF
>.|TRBJ2-4|TRBV6-5|.
TGTGCCAGCAGTTACTCGAACGGGCCGAAAAACATTCAGTACTTC
CASSYSNGPKNIQYF
>.|TRBJ2-3|TRBV2|.
TGTGCCAGCAGTGAATGGCGGGTAACTAGCACAGATACGCAGTATTTT
CASSEWRVTSTDTQYF
>many|TRBJ2-7|TRBV10-3|TRBD1
TGTGCCATCAGTGAGGGGGAACCGGGACAGGGGGCCTACGAGCAGTACTTC
CAISEGEPGQGAYEQYF
>few|TRBJ1-3|TRBV27|.
TGTGCCAGCAGTTCCTCCTGGGCAGTCGGAAACACCATATATTTT
CASSSSWAVGNTIYF
>.|TRBJ1-1|TRBV19|.
TGTGCCAGTAGTATGGTAGACGGAAACACTGAAGCTTTCTTT
CASSMVDGNTEAFF
>.|TRBJ1-1|TRBV7-1|.
TGTGCCAGCAGCCCAGTCAGGGGTCTGAATACTGAAGCTTTCTTT
CASSPVRGLNTEAFF
>.|TRBJ1-2|TRBV2|.
TGTGCCAGCAGTGTTGGCGGATCTAACTATGGCTACACCTTC
CASSVGGSNYGYTF
>few|TRBJ2-3|TRBV5-4|TRBD2
TGTGCCAGCAGCTCTACTAGCGGGGGGGTAGATACGCAGTATTTT
CASSSTSGGVDTQYF
>.|TRBJ1-6|TRBV14|.
TGTGCCAGCAGCTTACGGACGATTAATTCACCCCTCCACTTT
CASSLRTINSPLHF
>.|TRBJ1-2|TRBV6-6|TRBD1
TGTGCCAGCAGTTACCCGGACAGGGGACAGGGCTATGGCTACACCTTC
CASSYPDRGQGYGYTF
>.|TRBJ1-1|TRBV5-5|.
TGTGCCAGCAGCTTGCCGGGTCATGCTGAAGCTTTCTTT
CASSLPGHAEAFF
>.|TRBJ1-5|TRBV15|.
TGTGCCACCAGCAGATCTACAGGGTTAGGGGACTTTTATAGCAATCAGCCCCAGCATTTT
CATSRSTGLGDFYSNQPQHF
>few|TRBJ1-2|TRBV7-9|.
TGTGCCAGCAGCCCGGTGGCCCCTGAGGACGGCTACACCTTC
CASSPVAPEDGYTF
>.|TRBJ1-1|TRBV7-9|TRBD1
TGTGCCAGCAGCTCCGGGACAGGAGAGAACACTGAAGCTTTCTTT
CASSSGTGENTEAFF
>few|TRBJ2-1|TRBV12-3/TRBV12-4|.
TGTGCCAGCACCGGGGATAGCGCGTCCAATGAGCAGTTCTTC
CASTGDSASNEQFF
>few|TRBJ1-2|TRBV6-2/TRBV6-3|.
TGTGCCAGCACCCCCCAGAAATTTTTCGGCTACACCTTC
CASTPQKFFGYTF
>many|TRBJ1-2|TRBV29-1|.
TGCAGCGTTATGGGCAGCTATGGCTACACCTTC
CSVMGSYGYTF
>few|TRBJ1-4|TRBV12-3/TRBV12-4|.
TGTGCCAGCAGATCCGGGAACAAAAAGGCTGAAAAACTGTTTTTT
CASRSGNKKAEKLFF
>few|TRBJ2-1|TRBV27|TRBD2
TGTGCCAGCAGTCCTTTGGACGGGGGGGCTGATAATGAGCAGTTCTTC
CASSPLDGGADNEQFF
>few|TRBJ2-2|TRBV7-2|TRBD1
TGTGCCAGCAGCTTGACACCAAAGGGGGCAGACACCGGGGAGCTGTTTTTT
CASSLTPKGADTGELFF
>many|TRBJ1-5|TRBV27|.
TGTGCCAGCAGTGATTATAGCAATCAGCCCCAGCATTTT
CASSDYSNQPQHF
>.|TRBJ2-1|TRBV6-6|.
TGTGCCAGCGGAAACAGGGTCTACAATGAGCAGTTCTTC
CASGNRVYNEQFF
>many|TRBJ2-1|TRBV7-9|TRBD2
TGTGCCAGCAGCCAAGGACTAGCGGGGATCTCCTACAATGAGCAGTTCTTC
CASSQGLAGISYNEQFF
>few|TRBJ2-1|TRBV7-3|TRBD2
TGTGCCAGCAGCTTAAAGGGACTACTTACAATCAACAATGAGCAGTTCTTC
CASSLKGLLTINNEQFF